The source of this T cell receptor (beta chain) is a study of shared clonotypes between healthy human individuals. TCRdb's copy holds only in-frame clones and misses some; the assay was immunoSEQ multiplex PCR. The sample includes some 2.3 million clones, more than 80% seen only once; the top ten take 0.39%. The CDR3 loop spans 13 amino acids. The germline CDR1 and CDR2 sequences are SGHTA and FQGTGA. Trimming took 3 bases from V and 6 from J, leaving 10 bases between them. V is TRBV7-3 and J is TRBJ2-3; D is ambiguous. The origin of this receptor is a man aged 18 to 29 in good health. Some clones in this sample may be carry-over from other donors' samples. Sequenced sample: naive CD4+ T cells from PBMCs. As to subset: CD45RA+ positively selected. CDR3 protein: CASSFDLVDTQYF. The CDR3 DNA reads TGTGCCAGCAGCTTCGATCTAGTGGATACGCAGTATTTT.